The 18 T cell receptor beta chains below were found in one sample sequenced in a study of T-cell memory formation after mild COVID-19. TCRdb re-called the 5' RACE reads with MiXCR, one entry per CDR3 protein. Here the sample spans 140,000 or so distinct CDR3 sequences, about 5.5% being singletons. Sequencing was done on a sample of PBMCs or a T cell subset sorted from them (not recorded which). All receptors derive from an adult woman who had mild COVID-19 (a few samples of this study predate the infection). Cell type and time point are not known.

The genes are TRBV5-1 and TRBJ2-7; 8 nucleotides align to TRBD2. Germline lookup yields CDR1 SGHRS and CDR2 YFSETQ. Trimming cost V 4 bases and J 2 bases; bases outside gene matches: 17. The CDR3 consists of 18 residues. DNA for the CDR3: TGCGCCAGCAGCCCGGGTAGGGTAGTAGCGGGGACTACCTACGAGCAGTACTTC. It specifies CASSPGRVVAGTTYEQYF.

The chain recombines TRBV12-3 or TRBV12-4 with TRBJ1-2; TRBD1 matches at 7 bases. The CDR3 contains 14 residues. The ends lost 3 bases at V and 7 bases at J; junction bases unmatched: 8. The CDR3 sequence is CASSFLYTGAGYTF. The CDR3 DNA reads as TGTGCCAGCAGTTTCTTGTACACAGGGGCTGGCTACACCTTC.

Only a few counts were recorded for this clonotype. The chain couples TRBV6-5 to TRBJ1-1, with 7 bases identical to TRBD1. CDR1 is MNHEY, CDR2 SVGAGI, per germline. The CDR3 has 20 residues. Losses at the gene ends were 2 bases for V and 6 bases for J; bases not matched to a gene: 24. DNA of the CDR3: TGTGCCAGCAGTTACGCGGCGTACACTCTAAACCGGGACAGAGACGCTGAAGCTTTCTTT. It yields the protein CASSYAAYTLNRDRDAEAFF.

At least ten counts were recorded for this clonotype. This chain uses TRBV6-2 or TRBV6-3 with TRBJ2-7; no firm D call. The CDR3 contains 13 residues. Trimming took 6 bases from V and 0 from J, leaving 9 bases between them. The V gene's germline CDR1 is MNHEY and CDR2 SVGEGT. The CDR3 DNA reads TGTGCCAGCAGGGGCTCATACTCCTACGAGCAGTACTTC. Its protein is CASRGSYSYEQYF.

In its sample, this clonotype was seen many times. V is TRBV6-2 or TRBV6-3 and J is TRBJ2-2; no reliable D call. In germline, CDR1 is MNHEY, CDR2 SVGEGT. V was cut by 5 bases and J by 0 bases, with 13 bases left in between. The CDR3 loop spans 16 amino acids. CDR3 amino acids: CASSPSRTANTGELFF. In DNA, the CDR3 is TGTGCCAGCAGTCCATCTAGGACGGCGAACACCGGGGAGCTGTTTTTT.

This clonotype was detected only a few times. The rearrangement uses TRBV30 and TRBJ1-1, with D unclear. The V gene's germline CDR1 is GTSNPN and CDR2 SVGIG (reference sequence). This CDR3 spans 12 amino acids. Trimming stripped 3 bases from V and 3 bases from J, with 8 bases between. The CDR3 region has the DNA TGTGCCTGGAGGACCTTGTACACTGAAGCTTTCTTT. This translates into CAWRTLYTEAFF. Variable domain in full (rest from reference TRBV30 and TRBJ1-1): SQTIHQWPATLVQPVGSPLSLECTVEGTSNPNLYWYRQAAGRGLQLLFYSVGIGQISSEVPQNLSASRPQDRQFILSSKKLLLSDSGFYLCAWRTLYTEAFFGQGTRLTVV.

There are many counts of this clonotype. The chain combines TRBV7-2 with TRBJ1-4; D possibly corresponds to TRBD1 (5 bases). CDR3 length equals 13 residues. Germline values: CDR1 SGHTA, CDR2 FQGNSA. Trimming removed 6 bases at V and 14 bases at J, with 19 bases between. CDR3 sequence: CASRGTPQGRLFF. CDR3 bases: TGTGCCAGCAGGGGGACTCCGCAGGGTCGGCTGTTTTTT.

The chain employs TRBV6-5 and TRBJ2-3; 8 nucleotides line up with TRBD2. This CDR3 spans 14 amino acids. With 6 bases clipped from V and 0 bases from J, the junction kept 2 bases outside the gene matches. Germline CDR1 and CDR2: MNHEY and SVGAGI. CDR3 amino acids: CASRRTSSTDTQYF. Written as DNA, the CDR3 is TGTGCCAGCAGGAGGACTAGCAGCACAGATACGCAGTATTTT.

This clonotype was recorded many times. Compared with germline, one end of the junction differs, possibly owing to a read error. This chain joins TRBV20-1 and TRBJ2-7; D may be TRBD2 (5 bases). This CDR3 region has 14 residues. Germline V lookup: CDR1 DFQATT, CDR2 SNEGSKA (reference sequence). CDR3 in amino acids: CSARGSLASYEQYF. CDR3 sequence (DNA): TGCAGTGCAAGAGGCTCGCTAGCCTCCTACGAGCAGTACTTC.

This clonotype was detected only a few times. The V gene is TRBV4-1, the J gene TRBJ2-7, with 8 bases identical to TRBD1. The J segment lost 1 base and the V segment lost 2 bases, leaving 10 bases of the junction unmatched. The germline CDR1 and CDR2 sequences are MGHRA and YSYEKL. The CDR3 has 17 amino acids. DNA for the CDR3: TGCGCCAGCAGCCAACTCGGAATCCGGGACAGGTCCTACGAGCAGTACTTC. Translation gives CASSQLGIRDRSYEQYF.

The chain has TRBV3-1 and TRBJ2-7; 7 nucleotides agree with TRBD2. CDR3 length equals 15 residues. The germline CDR1 and CDR2 sequences are LGHDT and YNNKEL (reference sequence). Trimming cost V 6 bases and J 10 bases; bases outside gene matches: 18. The CDR3 region is CASRPSLSGTGEQYF. The CDR3 nucleotides read TGTGCCAGCAGGCCCTCGTTGAGCGGGACCGGGGAACAGTACTTC.

This clonotype was picked up many times. This chain links TRBV5-1 with TRBJ2-3; 10 positions match TRBD2. J gave up 2 bases and V 2 bases, and 5 bases lay outside the gene matches. Germline values: CDR1 SGHRS, CDR2 YFSETQ. This CDR3 spans 16 amino acids. The CDR3 bases are TGCGCCAGCAGCTTCCTCCTAGCGGGGGTCACAGATACGCAGTATTTT. This gives the protein CASSFLLAGVTDTQYF. Full variable domain (outside the CDR3, taken from reference TRBV5-1 and TRBJ2-3): KAGVTQTPRYLIKTRGQQVTLSCSPISGHRSVSWYQQTPGQGLQFLFEYFSETQRNKGNFPGRFSGRQFSNSRSEMNVSTLELGDSALYLCASSFLLAGVTDTQYFGPGTRLTVL.

This clonotype appeared many times. DNA for the CDR3: TGCGCCAGCAGCTTGGCGGCGGACTCTGAAGCTTTCTTT. The encoded protein is CASSLAADSEAFF. The gene calls are TRBV5-1 and TRBJ1-1; no clear D gene. Looked up from germline, CDR1 is SGHRS and CDR2 is YFSETQ. The CDR3 has 13 amino acids. Trimming stripped 0 bases from V and 6 bases from J, with 9 bases between.

This clonotype appeared many times. This rearrangement joins TRBV12-3 or TRBV12-4 to TRBJ1-2, with a tentative D call TRBD1 (6 bases). This CDR3 has 13 amino acids. Trimming shortened V by 7 bases and J by 2 bases, and 11 bases separated the two germline ends. CDR3 sequence: CASTRTVNYGYTF. The CDR3 bases are TGTGCCAGCACACGGACAGTAAACTATGGCTACACCTTC.

J is TRBJ2-1 and V is TRBV24-1, with D perhaps matching TRBD1 (5 bases). CDR3 length: 14 amino acids. The V gene lost 6 bases and the J gene lost 4 bases, with 12 bases spanning the gap. Germline CDR1 KGHDR, CDR2 SFDVKD. The DNA of the CDR3 is TGTGCCACCAGTCTAACAGGCGGATACAATGAGCAGTTCTTC. This codes for CATSLTGGYNEQFF.

This clonotype was counted only a few times. CDR3 sequence reads: CASSFGPRSIQYF. As DNA, the CDR3 is TGTGCCAGCAGCTTTGGTCCGAGGAGCATTCAGTACTTC. This chain joins TRBV11-2 and TRBJ2-4; D not certain. V lost 3 bases and J 9 bases, leaving 12 bases between the germline ends. Germline assignment: CDR1 SGHAT and CDR2 FQNNGV. CDR3 length equals 13 residues.

This clonotype was seen ten or more times. J is TRBJ2-1 and V is TRBV7-2; 14 bases are a match to TRBD2. Per the germline V gene, CDR1 is SGHTA and CDR2 is FQGNSA. The CDR3 runs to 16 residues. Trimming took 2 bases from V and 14 from J; bases not matched to a gene: 11. The CDR3 sequence: CASSLIRSGLAGDKFF. The CDR3 region has the DNA TGTGCCAGCAGCTTAATTAGGTCGGGACTAGCGGGAGATAAGTTCTTC.

This clonotype was seen ten or more times. This rearrangement joins TRBV20-1 to TRBJ1-4; 7 bases map to TRBD1. Trimming at V came to 5 bases and at J to 0 bases, leaving 3 bases not matched to a gene. This CDR3 region has 14 residues. Germline CDR1 reads DFQATT; CDR2 reads SNEGSKA (reference sequence). As DNA, the CDR3 is TGCAGTGCTGTACAGGGGACAACTAATGAAAAACTGTTTTTT. Its translation: CSAVQGTTNEKLFF.